The 11 T cell receptor beta chains reported below all come from one sample, sequenced in a study of regulatory T cells in long-lasting Graves disease (dated by TCRdb to 2020 to 2022). Library preparation employed multiplex PCR. Sequencing was carried out with an Illumina HiSeq 4000. iRepertoire HTBI primers and Arm-PCR amplification of CDR3 regions were used to construct TCR beta libraries. Clones were called with MiXCR by TCRdb after fastp trimmed the public reads at Q25, and only in-frame beta chains were retained. Each CDR3 protein appears once, grouped with its most common genes and DNA. The sample table records over 300,000 distinct CDR3 sequences; about 14% of these occur just once. 22% of the sample comes from the top ten. The time point label, as the study defines it: newly diagnosed GD, antithyroid drugs for less than 3 months. For both TCR sequencing and RNA sequencing, RNA was extracted from PBMCs using TRIzol.

The specimen comprised peripheral blood mononuclear cells (PBMCs), sampled at new diagnosis, from a patient treated with antithyroid drugs. These receptors were taken from a female donor with Graves disease.

J is TRBJ2-6 and V is TRBV5-1; 7 bases are a match to TRBD1. The CDR3 is made up of 15 amino acids. Per the germline V gene, CDR1 is SGHRS and CDR2 is YFSETQ. With 4 bases clipped from V and 4 bases from J, the junction kept 5 bases outside the gene matches. CDR3 in amino acids: CASSPGGAGANVLTF. The DNA for the CDR3 is TGCGCCAGCAGCCCAGGGGGAGCCGGGGCCAACGTCCTGACTTTC.

This clonotype was detected ten times or more. This sequence joins TRBV28 and TRBJ2-1; 8 nucleotides align to TRBD1. Germline CDR1 MDHEN, CDR2 SYDVKM. J lost 6 bases, V lost 7 bases, and 8 bases had no gene match. CDR3 length: 14 amino acids. Written as DNA, the CDR3 is TGTGCCAGCAACTTGGGGGACAGGAGCAATGAGCAGTTCTTC. This gives the protein CASNLGDRSNEQFF.

The rearrangement uses TRBV28 and TRBJ2-7; either TRBD1 or TRBD2 may fit D (5 bases each). CDR3 length: 14 amino acids. Germline lookup yields CDR1 MDHEN and CDR2 SYDVKM. Trimming stripped 3 bases from V and 5 bases from J, with 14 bases between. For the CDR3, the DNA is TGTGCCAGCAGTTTCTCGGGGCCCCAAGACGAGCAGTACTTC. It yields the protein CASSFSGPQDEQYF.

This clonotype was counted at least ten times. The gene calls are TRBV27 and TRBJ2-5; D is perhaps TRBD1 or TRBD2 (5 bases each). CDR1 is MNHEY and CDR2 is SMNVEV in the germline V gene (reference sequence). The CDR3 is 13 amino acids. V dropped 4 bases and J dropped 1 base, with 7 bases sitting between them. This chain's CDR3 is CASSSGAQETQYF. For the CDR3, the DNA is TGTGCCAGCAGTTCCGGGGCCCAAGAGACCCAGTACTTC.

This clonotype appeared many times. The chain uses TRBV20-1 and TRBJ1-5; D call uncertain. Trimming shortened V by 1 base and J by 8 bases, and 18 bases separated the two germline ends. CDR3 length equals 15 residues. Germline V lookup: CDR1 DFQATT, CDR2 SNEGSKA (reference sequence). In nucleotides, the CDR3 is TGCAGTGCTAGAGCTACGGGAAGCCCCGGGGAGCCCCAGCATTTT. This encodes CSARATGSPGEPQHF.

The chain carries TRBV30 and TRBJ1-2; TRBD1 aligns across 9 bases. Germline CDR1 and CDR2: GTSNPN and SVGIG (reference sequence). The CDR3 is made up of 15 amino acids. The trim removed 4 bases at V and 2 bases at J, leaving 8 bases unmatched. CDR3 sequence: CAWKTGTGNNYGYTF. The DNA of the CDR3 is TGTGCCTGGAAGACCGGGACAGGGAACAACTATGGCTACACCTTC.

Ten or more counts support this clonotype. The chain is built from TRBV7-2 and TRBJ2-5, with 8 bases that match TRBD2. The CDR3 runs to 17 residues. The germline V gene encodes CDR1 SGHTA and CDR2 FQGNSA. The V segment lost 0 bases and the J segment 5 bases; nucleotides outside the gene matches: 11. The CDR3: CASSLAPAGVPGETQYF. The CDR3 DNA sequence: TGTGCCAGCAGCTTAGCTCCAGCGGGAGTTCCGGGGGAGACCCAGTACTTC.

This clonotype appeared a single time. The genes are TRBV5-4 and TRBJ2-1; D is undetermined. The CDR3 length is 17 residues. V gave up 1 base and J gave up 2 bases, with 16 bases separating them. Germline CDR1 is SGHNT and CDR2 is YYREEE (reference sequence). In DNA form, the CDR3 reads TGTGCCAGCAGCTTGTTCCGATCAAGCGAAGCCTACAATGAGCAGTTCTTC. Amino acid sequence: CASSLFRSSEAYNEQFF. The whole variable domain, remainder taken from reference TRBV5-4 and TRBJ2-1, is ETGVTQSPTHLIKTRGQQVTLRCSSQSGHNTVSWYQQALGQGPQFIFQYYREEENGRGNFPPRFSGLQFPNYSSELNVNALELDDSALYLCASSLFRSSEAYNEQFFGPGTRLTVL.

This clonotype was seen ten or more times. The chain couples TRBV9 to TRBJ1-1; D is ambiguous. The V gene's germline CDR1 is SGDLS and CDR2 YYNGEE. V dropped 4 bases and J dropped 5 bases, with 9 bases sitting between them. This CDR3 region has 12 residues. In DNA, the CDR3 is TGTGCCAGCAGCCCTGTGGGGACTGAAGCTTTCTTT. This gives the protein CASSPVGTEAFF.

This clonotype was counted many times. The chain links TRBV2 to TRBJ2-2, with 13 bases aligning to TRBD2. The CDR3 length is 14 residues. Germline V gene sequence: CDR1 SNHLY, CDR2 FYNNEI. J was trimmed by 7 bases and V by 10 bases; bases with no gene match: 6. Written as DNA, the CDR3 is TGTGCCACCCGACTAGCGGGAGGCGGCGGGGAGCTGTTTTTT. This sequence encodes CATRLAGGGGELFF. Variable domain in full (rest from reference TRBV2 and TRBJ2-2): EPEVTQTPSHQVTQMGQEVILRCVPISNHLYFYWYRQILGQKVEFLVSFYNNEISEKSEIFDDQFSVERPDGSNFTLKIRSTKLEDSAMYFCATRLAGGGGELFFGEGSRLTVL.

This clonotype was seen a handful of times. This rearrangement joins TRBV14 to TRBJ2-1; 9 bases fit TRBD2. The CDR3 totals 14 residues. Germline V gene data show CDR1 as SGHDN and CDR2 as FVKESK. Trimming took 1 base from V and 7 from J; bases not matched to a gene: 2. The CDR3 protein is CASSQGGGVNEQFF. The CDR3 DNA reads TGTGCCAGCAGCCAAGGCGGGGGGGTGAATGAGCAGTTCTTC. The entire variable domain, with the rest obtained from reference TRBV14 and TRBJ2-1, is as follows: EAGVTQFPSHSVIEKGQTVTLRCDPISGHDNLYWYRRVMGKEIKFLLHFVKESKQDESGMPNNRFLAERTGGTYSTLKVQPAELEDSGVYFCASSQGGGVNEQFFGPGTRLTVL.